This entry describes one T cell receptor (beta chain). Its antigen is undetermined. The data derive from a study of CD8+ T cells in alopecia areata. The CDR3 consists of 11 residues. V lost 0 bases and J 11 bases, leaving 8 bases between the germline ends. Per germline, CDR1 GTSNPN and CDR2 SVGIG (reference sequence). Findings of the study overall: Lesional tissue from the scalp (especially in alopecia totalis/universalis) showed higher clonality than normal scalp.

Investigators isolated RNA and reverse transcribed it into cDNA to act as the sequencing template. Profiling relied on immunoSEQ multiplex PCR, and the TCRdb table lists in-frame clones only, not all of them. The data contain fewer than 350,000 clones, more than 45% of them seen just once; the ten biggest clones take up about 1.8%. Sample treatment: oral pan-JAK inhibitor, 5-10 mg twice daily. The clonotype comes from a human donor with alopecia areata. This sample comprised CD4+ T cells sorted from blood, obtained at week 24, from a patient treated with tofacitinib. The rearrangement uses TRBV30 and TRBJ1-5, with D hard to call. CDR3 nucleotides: TGTGCCTGGAGTGTTGGAGGTTCCCAGCATTTT. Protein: CAWSVGGSQHF.